The 6 T cell receptor beta chains presented below share a single source sample, sequenced in a study of memory CD4+ T cells and cytomegalovirus serostatus (dated by TCRdb to between 2017 and 2020). Single viable CD3+CD4+CD8-CD45RO+ cells were sorted as memory CD4+ T cells on a FACSAria II. Libraries came from the immunoSEQ multiplex PCR assay. What TCRdb holds here is the immuneACCESS table cut down to in-frame rearrangements. Part of the clones is not present; checked against another copy, under half of the missing clones reflect an unresolved V gene, and the others are unexplained. In this sample the table shows 50,000 to 55,000 clones, around 80% of which occur a single time. Of the sample, 0.77% falls within the top ten clones. Sample: memory CD4+ T cells from blood. The receptor set was obtained from an adult in good health and CMV-seronegative.

This chain joins TRBV7-2 and TRBJ2-1, with TRBD2 identical over 15 bases. CDR1 is SGHTA, CDR2 FQGNSA, per germline. CDR3 length: 19 amino acids. The V segment lost 2 bases and the J segment 7 bases; nucleotides outside the gene matches: 12. In nucleotides, the CDR3 is TGTGCCAGCAGCTTACAGGGGGTCGGACTAGCGGGGGGGAATAATGAGCAGTTCTTC. Its translation is CASSLQGVGLAGGNNEQFF.

This CDR3 is CASSLSVSREQAFF. CDR3 nucleotides: TGTGCCAGCAGCTTAAGCGTATCGAGGGAACAAGCTTTCTTT. This sequence joins TRBV7-8 and TRBJ1-1; D unresolved. This CDR3 region has 14 residues. Germline V gives CDR1 SGHVS, CDR2 FQNEAQ. V was shortened by 2 bases and J by 9 bases, with 16 bases between the two germline ends.

V gene TRBV11-3 combines with J gene TRBJ2-3; D may be TRBD2 (6 bases). V lost 5 bases and J lost 0, with 18 bases in between. Germline V CDR1 and CDR2: SGHNT, YENEEA. This CDR3 spans 17 amino acids. CDR3 sequence reads: CASSHPEGFTSTDTQYF. The CDR3, as DNA: TGTGCCAGCAGCCACCCGGAGGGGTTTACTAGCACAGATACGCAGTATTTT.

The J gene is TRBJ1-1, the V gene TRBV7-2; the D gene is possibly TRBD1 (6 bases). CDR1 and CDR2 (germline): SGHTA, FQGNSA. The CDR3 covers 13 residues. With 3 bases removed from V and 5 bases from J, the gap between germline ends came to 10 bases. CDR3 amino acids: CASSFGGKTEAFF. For the CDR3, the DNA is TGTGCCAGCAGCTTTGGGGGCAAGACTGAAGCTTTCTTT.

This clone has more than one count but fewer than ten. V usage is TRBV6-1 and J usage is TRBJ1-1; no clear D. This CDR3 spans 9 amino acids. Germline V gives CDR1 MNHNS, CDR2 SASEGT. The V gene lost 10 bases and the J gene lost 8 bases, with 8 bases spanning the gap. This CDR3 is CATTAEAFF. In DNA, the CDR3 is TGTGCCACTACAGCGGAAGCTTTCTTT.

This chain joins TRBV4-2 and TRBJ1-4; 9 bases match TRBD1. The CDR3 runs to 15 residues. With 4 bases clipped from V and 8 bases from J, the junction kept 8 bases outside the gene matches. Germline CDR1 and CDR2: LGHNA and YNFKEQ. CDR3: CASSPAGTGLEKLFF. CDR3 nucleotide sequence: TGTGCCAGCAGCCCTGCCGGGACAGGGTTGGAAAAACTGTTTTTT.